The 31 T cell receptor beta chains presented below share a single source sample, sequenced in a study of patients and donors after allogeneic stem cell transplantation. TCRdb used MiXCR to reprocess the RT-PCR reads, holding one entry per CDR3 protein. The data contain 400,000 to 450,000 distinct CDR3 sequences, 16% of them seen just once; the ten biggest clones take up over 6%. Sequencing used blood, either unsorted or a sorted T cell fraction (not recorded which). The receptor source for this set is a human donor who was either an allogeneic HSCT recipient or a stem cell or donor lymphocyte infusion donor (not recorded which). It is not recorded whose cells these are; they may come from a transplant donor.

The V and J genes are TRBV24-1 and TRBJ2-7, with 10 bases fitting TRBD2. This CDR3 has 14 residues. The V gene end was trimmed by 5 bases and the J gene end by 7 bases; junction bases not matched to a gene: 7. Germline V CDR1 and CDR2: KGHDR, SFDVKD. DNA for the CDR3: TGTGCCACCAGTGGCCTAGCGGGAGTCAAAGAGCAGTACTTC. Residues: CATSGLAGVKEQYF.

This chain connects TRBV20-1 to TRBJ1-6; TRBD1 matches at 8 bases. With V trimmed by 0 bases and J by 0 bases, 7 bases remained unmatched. Germline V gene data show CDR1 as DFQATT and CDR2 as SNEGSKA (reference sequence). The CDR3 totals 18 residues. CDR3 bases: TGCAGTGCTAGAGATCGGAGGACAGGGAGCTCCTATAATTCACCCCTCCACTTT. It yields the protein CSARDRRTGSSYNSPLHF.

The chain recombines TRBV19 with TRBJ2-4, with 10 nucleotides matching TRBD2. With 8 bases clipped from V and 2 bases from J, the junction kept 6 bases outside the gene matches. The CDR3 runs 15 residues. In germline, CDR1 is LNHDA, CDR2 SQIVND (reference sequence). The CDR3: CASGSGRASKNIQYF. DNA for the CDR3: TGTGCCAGTGGAAGCGGGAGGGCCTCCAAAAACATTCAGTACTTC.

There are many counts of this clonotype. The J gene is TRBJ2-7, the V gene TRBV20-1, with a weak D call TRBD1 (5 bases). V was pared by 3 bases and J by 0 bases, with 15 bases between. The CDR3 length is 15 residues. CDR1 and CDR2 from the germline V gene are DFQATT and SNEGSKA (reference sequence). CDR3 bases: TGCAGTGCTAGGGGGCAGATTCTTTCCTCCTACGAGCAGTACTTC. Residues: CSARGQILSSYEQYF.

There are a few counts of this clonotype. As DNA, the CDR3 is TGCAGTGCTTCCCGGGCGGACAATGAGCAGTTCTTC. This sequence encodes CSASRADNEQFF. This chain joins TRBV20-1 and TRBJ2-1; no definite D call. The CDR3 sequence is 12 residues long. The germline V and J ends were trimmed by 5 bases and 5 bases, with 10 bases remaining between them. CDR1 is DFQATT and CDR2 is SNEGSKA in the germline V gene (reference sequence).

The chain combines TRBV6-1 with TRBJ2-7, with a possible D match to TRBD2 (6 bases). Germline loops: CDR1 MNHNS, CDR2 SASEGT. Trimming shortened V by 7 bases and J by 3 bases, and 10 bases separated the two germline ends. The CDR3 runs 12 residues. CDR3 sequence (DNA): TGTGCCAGCACTGGCGGGATCTACGAGCAGTACTTC. Its protein product is CASTGGIYEQYF.

The chain links TRBV7-2 to TRBJ2-5, with 11 bases that match TRBD1. The trim removed 0 bases at V and 5 bases at J, leaving 2 bases unmatched. The CDR3 is made up of 15 amino acids. Germline V CDR1 and CDR2: SGHTA, FQGNSA. The CDR3 sequence: CASSLAGQGVETQYF. Written as DNA, the CDR3 is TGTGCCAGCAGCTTAGCGGGACAGGGGGTTGAGACCCAGTACTTC. The variable domain in full, with the rest retrieved from reference TRBV7-2 and TRBJ2-5, is GAGVSQSPSNKVTEKGKDVELRCDPISGHTALYWYRQSLGQGLEFLIYFQGNSAPDKSGLPSDRFSAERTGGSVSTLTIQRTQQEDSAVYLCASSLAGQGVETQYFGPGTRLLVL.

V and J are TRBV24-1 and TRBJ2-5; D not resolved. Germline CDR1 KGHDR, CDR2 SFDVKD. V lost 4 bases to trimming and J lost 4 bases, with 9 bases between them. The CDR3 contains 13 residues. As DNA, the CDR3 is TGTGCCACCAGTGACGTCTTGGGAGAGACCCAGTACTTC. The encoded protein is CATSDVLGETQYF.

The gene calls are TRBV25-1 and TRBJ2-1; weak D call: TRBD2 (6 bases). The V end was cut by 7 bases, the J end by 6 bases, with 25 bases between. CDR3 length equals 17 residues. Germline V gene sequence: CDR1 MGHDK, CDR2 SYGVNS. As DNA, the CDR3 is TGTGCCAGCACCGCTCCTCTCGGCAGGGAGGCGCGCAATGAGCAGTTCTTC. Translating gives CASTAPLGREARNEQFF.

About this clonotype itself: A much bigger clone sits one base away, suggesting this may be a read error. This chain joins TRBV25-1 and TRBJ2-2; the D call may be TRBD1 or TRBD2 (5 bases each). The CDR3 length is 16 residues. Trimming took off 7 bases at V and 3 bases at J, with 18 bases between the two ends. Germline V lookup: CDR1 MGHDK, CDR2 SYGVNS. The CDR3 reads CASTPGQEPYTGELFF. In DNA form, the CDR3 reads TGTGCCAGCACCCCGGGGCAGGAGCCTTACACCGGGGAGCTGTTTTTT.

The V and J genes are TRBV15 and TRBJ1-2; D is unclear. The CDR3 contains 14 residues. Trimming shortened V by 0 bases and J by 4 bases, and 9 bases separated the two germline ends. Germline CDR1 is LNHNV and CDR2 is YYDKDF (reference sequence). In DNA form, the CDR3 reads TGTGCCACCAGCAGAGATAAGGGTTTCTATGGCTACACCTTC. It translates to CATSRDKGFYGYTF.

This chain connects TRBV6-1 to TRBJ2-3; no reliable D call. Per germline, CDR1 MNHNS and CDR2 SASEGT. The CDR3 spans 15 residues. The V end was cut by 5 bases, the J end by 3 bases, with 15 bases between. The CDR3 DNA sequence: TGTGCCAGCAGTCCCAGATCGTCCCGGACAGATACGCAGTATTTT. Its protein product is CASSPRSSRTDTQYF.

The chain joins TRBV7-9 to TRBJ2-7, with 9 bases identical to TRBD1. Unmatched junction bases numbered 9, after V lost 5 bases and J lost 7 bases. Germline V CDR1 and CDR2: SEHNR, FQNEAQ (reference sequence). The CDR3 length is 14 residues. This chain's CDR3 is CASSTRTGATEQYF. The CDR3 DNA reads as TGTGCCAGCAGCACACGGACAGGGGCTACGGAGCAGTACTTC.

This clonotype was counted many times. The chain is built from TRBV12-3 or TRBV12-4 and TRBJ1-5; 10 bases map to TRBD1. Losses at the gene ends were 6 bases for V and 2 bases for J; bases not matched to a gene: 4. The CDR3 totals 15 residues. In nucleotides, the CDR3 is TGTGCCAGCAGCCGGGACAGGGGACGCAATCAGCCCCAGCATTTT. It is translated as CASSRDRGRNQPQHF.

This chain connects TRBV19 to TRBJ1-2, with D unresolved. V was trimmed by 6 bases and J by 5 bases, leaving 19 bases between them. Germline values: CDR1 LNHDA, CDR2 SQIVND (reference sequence). This CDR3 has 15 amino acids. For the CDR3, the DNA is TGTGCCAGTAGCCACACCCCGATTAGGGTATATGGCTACACCTTC. Amino acids: CASSHTPIRVYGYTF.

This clonotype has more than one count but fewer than ten. The chain recombines TRBV10-3 with TRBJ1-5; D perhaps matches TRBD1 (6 bases). There are 15 residues in the CDR3. Looked up from germline, CDR1 is ENHRY and CDR2 is SYGVKD. Trimming took 4 bases from V and 2 from J, leaving 12 bases between them. This CDR3 reads CAISAGGAGNQPQHF. The DNA of the CDR3 is TGTGCCATCAGTGCCGGGGGCGCAGGCAATCAGCCCCAGCATTTT.

The V and J genes are TRBV24-1 and TRBJ2-7; weak D call: TRBD2 (5 bases). The CDR3 extends over 15 amino acids. V was shortened by 3 bases and J by 0 bases, with 11 bases between the two germline ends. The germline CDR1 and CDR2 sequences are KGHDR and SFDVKD. The CDR3 reads CATSDPGADSYEQYF. CDR3 in DNA: TGTGCCACCAGTGATCCCGGAGCGGACTCCTACGAGCAGTACTTC.

The CDR3 protein is CASSVEGSDTQYF. The CDR3 DNA reads as TGTGCCAGCAGCGTTGAGGGCTCAGATACGCAGTATTTT. The chain combines TRBV7-2 with TRBJ2-3; weak D call: TRBD2 (5 bases). In germline, CDR1 is SGHTA, CDR2 FQGNSA. CDR3 length: 13 amino acids. V lost 5 bases and J lost 4, with 10 bases in between.

This clonotype appeared many times. V usage is TRBV5-1 and J usage is TRBJ2-1; 7 bases map to TRBD1. Germline CDR1 and CDR2: SGHRS and YFSETQ. The V and J ends lost 0 bases and 10 bases, in that order; junction bases with no gene match: 1. This CDR3 is 12 amino acids long. DNA of the CDR3: TGCGCCAGCAGCTTGGTACAGGGGGAGCAGTTCTTC. This encodes CASSLVQGEQFF.

This clonotype has a handful of counts. DNA of the CDR3: TGTGCCAGCAGCTTAGGGAAAGGGCTCAAGGGCAATCAGCCCCAGCATTTT. Translation gives CASSLGKGLKGNQPQHF. The rearrangement uses TRBV7-9 and TRBJ1-5; D gene unclear. This CDR3 is 17 amino acids long. V was clipped by 1 base and J by 2 bases, with 15 bases between them. Germline V gene sequence: CDR1 SEHNR, CDR2 FQNEAQ (reference sequence).

This clonotype was observed a few times. DNA of the CDR3: TGTGCCAGCAGCAAATATACCGGGACAGCCGTATCGGGCAATCAGCCCCAGCATTTT. Protein product: CASSKYTGTAVSGNQPQHF. This chain connects TRBV7-6 to TRBJ1-5; 7 bases fit TRBD1. J was trimmed by 2 bases and V by 5 bases; bases with no gene match: 18. Germline V gene lookup returns CDR1 SGHVS and CDR2 FNYEAQ. This CDR3 comprises 19 residues.

This chain uses TRBV7-9 with TRBJ2-3, with D unresolved. Germline CDR1 reads SEHNR; CDR2 reads FQNEAQ (reference sequence). Trimming cost V 2 bases and J 1 base, with 10 bases left between them. CDR3 length: 15 amino acids. The CDR3 reads CASSLLSGGTDTQYF. The CDR3 bases are TGTGCCAGCAGCTTACTATCTGGGGGCACAGATACGCAGTATTTT.

This clonotype appeared a few times. Written as DNA, the CDR3 is TGCAGTGCTAGTAGTAGGAAGACAGTAAACGGAAACACCATATATTTT. It codes for CSASSRKTVNGNTIYF. J is TRBJ1-3 and V is TRBV20-1; a possible D gene is TRBD1 (5 bases). Germline CDR1 is DFQATT and CDR2 is SNEGSKA (reference sequence). V was shortened by 3 bases and J by 4 bases, with 19 bases between the two germline ends. The CDR3 extends over 16 amino acids.

This clonotype has only a few counts. The gene calls are TRBV5-6 and TRBJ1-1; D is unclear. Germline CDR1 is SGHDT and CDR2 is YYEEEE. Trimming took off 0 bases at V and 0 bases at J, with 6 bases between the two ends. The CDR3 contains 14 residues. The CDR3 DNA follows: TGTGCCAGCAGCTTGGACACCGTGAACACTGAAGCTTTCTTT. It translates to CASSLDTVNTEAFF.

In DNA form, the CDR3 reads TGCAGTGCTAGGGCTTATATTGTGAATGAGCAGTTCTTC. Its translation: CSARAYIVNEQFF. The chain recombines TRBV20-1 with TRBJ2-1; D call uncertain. Germline CDR1 is DFQATT and CDR2 is SNEGSKA (reference sequence). Between the trimmed V and J ends, which lost 3 bases and 7 bases, there was a span of 13 bases. CDR3 size: 13 residues.

This chain links TRBV12-3 or TRBV12-4 with TRBJ1-1, with a possible D match to TRBD1 (5 bases). The CDR3 is made up of 14 amino acids. V lost 3 bases and J 8 bases, leaving 16 bases between the germline ends. The CDR3 region has the DNA TGTGCCAGCAGTTTGGGGCCTCCCCCGGCCGAAGCTTTCTTT. Its protein product is CASSLGPPPAEAFF.

This clonotype was observed at least ten times. The gene calls are TRBV4-1 and TRBJ2-7; a weak D match, TRBD1 (6 bases). Germline V gene data show CDR1 as MGHRA and CDR2 as YSYEKL. The CDR3 runs 15 residues. V shed 0 bases and J shed 7 bases, with 16 bases lying between them. CDR3 amino acids: CASSQDLRDNSEQYF. The CDR3 DNA follows: TGCGCCAGCAGCCAAGATCTCCGGGACAACTCGGAGCAGTACTTC.

The rearrangement links TRBV5-1 to TRBJ1-4; TRBD1 might be the D (6 bases). The V end was cut by 1 base, the J end by 7 bases, with 11 bases between. CDR3 length: 14 amino acids. Germline-derived CDR1 and CDR2 are SGHRS and YFSETQ. The CDR3, as DNA: TGCGCCAGCAGCTTGATCGGAGGGGGTGAAAAACTGTTTTTT. This sequence encodes CASSLIGGGEKLFF.

The chain recombines TRBV27 with TRBJ2-3; TRBD2 agrees at 13 bases. The CDR3 contains 14 residues. With V trimmed by 4 bases and J by 9 bases, 4 bases remained unmatched. Germline CDR1 and CDR2: MNHEY and SMNVEV (reference sequence). The CDR3 nucleotides are TGTGCCAGCAGTTCACTAGCGGGAGGGCCCACGCAGTATTTT. Encoded protein: CASSSLAGGPTQYF.

This clonotype has a handful of counts. This chain uses TRBV5-1 with TRBJ2-7; TRBD2 is a possible D gene (6 bases). This CDR3 has 14 amino acids. V lost 4 bases, J lost 5 bases, and 16 bases lay in between. The V gene's germline CDR1 is SGHRS and CDR2 YFSETQ. The CDR3 DNA reads as TGCGCCAGCAGCCCTACTAGCTCCCTCCACGAGCAGTACTTC. The encoded protein is CASSPTSSLHEQYF.

There are a few counts of this clonotype. The chain links TRBV6-2 or TRBV6-3 to TRBJ1-2, with D unclear. Germline loops: CDR1 MNHEY, CDR2 SVGEGT. The length of the CDR3 is 14 residues. V shed 2 bases and J shed 0 bases, with 7 bases lying between them. The CDR3 protein is CASSYAGPNYGYTF. DNA of the CDR3: TGTGCCAGCAGTTACGCAGGCCCTAACTATGGCTACACCTTC.